This T cell receptor beta chain was sequenced for a study of post-analysis software for immune sequencing data. Study in general: Some patients lacked subtype; others had relapsing-remitting, secondary progressive or progressive-relapsing disease. Points from the study as a whole: There was significantly lower normalized Chao1 diversity in multiple sclerosis patients than in controls. Same-batch samples co-clustered strongly by F measure.

A note on this clonotype: Its antigen is unknown.

Unique molecular identifiers were present in the TCR beta cDNA libraries. Once roughly 1 to 11 million T cells were used, roughly 490,000 cDNA molecules resulted. TCRdb used MiXCR to reprocess the PCR reads, holding one entry per CDR3 protein. The sample has around 710,000 distinct CDR3 sequences, around 42% seen once. The receptor was derived from a girl aged 5 to 17 with multiple sclerosis. Sequencing used blood.

CDR3 loop: CASTPSRGADGYTF. The CDR3 nucleotides are TGTGCCAGCACCCCCTCACGGGGGGCGGATGGCTACACCTTC. The chain recombines TRBV7-2 with TRBJ1-2, with D perhaps matching TRBD1 (6 bases). This CDR3 region has 14 residues. V was shortened by 7 bases and J by 6 bases, with 18 bases between the two germline ends. The germline CDR1 and CDR2 sequences are SGHTA and FQGNSA.